One T cell receptor (beta chain) is described in this entry. The data were taken from a study of T cell responses to AZD1222 COVID-19 vaccine. The CDR3 spans 16 residues. V shed 4 bases, J shed 3 bases, and the junction held 10 bases outside the gene matches. CDR1 is SGDLS, CDR2 YYNGEE, per germline. Some clones are missing from TCRdb's copy, which holds only in-frame ones; the method was immunoSEQ multiplex PCR. The sample shows approximately 150,000 clones, 90% to 95% of them seen only once. The chain couples TRBV9 to TRBJ2-5; TRBD1 matches at 9 bases. This material consisted of peripheral blood, taken on day 0 of AZD1222 vaccination. The sequence was collected from an adult in good health. CDR3 in amino acids: CASSTTTGGTKETQYF. CDR3 coding DNA: TGTGCCAGCAGCACGACGACAGGGGGAACCAAAGAGACCCAGTACTTC.